This is a list of T cell receptor beta chains from one sample in a study of human T cells and chemical hapten exposure. From the reads, TCRdb called clonotypes with MiXCR, one entry per CDR3 protein. The sample consists of about 120,000 distinct CDR3 sequences, approximately 9.3% of them appearing once. The sequenced material came from whole blood. Receptors were obtained from a human donor in good health. Some clones in this sample may be carry-over from other donors' samples. Each CDR3 is given with its conserved first and last residue. Fields, in order: clone size, V gene, D gene, J gene, CDR3 protein, CDR3 DNA. A D gene is named only where the DNA matches it firmly. Some rows have no size entry. The others give once, few or many, or a class for an expanded clone.

>NA|TRBV10-3|NA|TRBJ2-4
CAISESGLPSNIQYF
TGTGCCATCAGTGAGTCGGGGCTACCTAGCAACATTCAGTACTTC
>few|TRBV6-6|TRBD2|TRBJ2-7
CASRIREAGSYEQYF
TGTGCCAGCAGGATCAGGGAAGCGGGGAGCTACGAGCAGTACTTC
>few|TRBV7-8|NA|TRBJ2-3
CASNSRGRESTDTQYF
TGTGCCAGCAACAGCAGAGGGAGAGAAAGCACAGATACGCAGTATTTT
>NA|TRBV2|TRBD2|TRBJ2-1
CASSEAWWLAGANEQFF
TGTGCCAGCAGTGAAGCATGGTGGCTAGCGGGAGCCAATGAGCAGTTCTTC
>few|TRBV6-1|TRBD1|TRBJ2-7
CASRGQRRYEQYF
TGTGCCAGCCGGGGACAGCGGCGATACGAGCAGTACTTC
>few|TRBV29-1|NA|TRBJ2-1
CSAQTTTNDEQFF
TGCAGCGCCCAGACTACCACCAACGATGAGCAGTTCTTC
>few|TRBV4-1|TRBD1|TRBJ1-2
CASSQAGQGASVDGYTF
TGCGCCAGCAGCCAGGCTGGACAGGGGGCTTCGGTGGATGGCTACACCTTC
>many|TRBV4-1|NA|TRBJ1-4
CASSQKEWGPLINEKLFF
TGCGCCAGCAGCCAAAAGGAGTGGGGCCCTTTGATTAATGAAAAACTGTTTTTT
>many|TRBV29-1|NA|TRBJ2-7
CSVTSDGEQYF
TGCAGCGTTACCAGTGACGGCGAGCAGTACTTC
>once|TRBV7-2|NA|TRBJ2-1
CASSLGRGRYNEQFF
TGTGCCAGCAGCTTAGGTCGGGGGAGATACAATGAGCAGTTCTTC
>few|TRBV20-1|TRBD1|TRBJ1-4
CSASRQGRTNEKLFF
TGCAGTGCTAGCAGACAGGGTCGGACTAATGAAAAACTGTTTTTT
>few|TRBV5-6|NA|TRBJ2-1
CASSFRVVSSYNEQFF
TGTGCCAGCAGCTTTCGCGTGGTTAGCTCCTACAATGAGCAGTTCTTC